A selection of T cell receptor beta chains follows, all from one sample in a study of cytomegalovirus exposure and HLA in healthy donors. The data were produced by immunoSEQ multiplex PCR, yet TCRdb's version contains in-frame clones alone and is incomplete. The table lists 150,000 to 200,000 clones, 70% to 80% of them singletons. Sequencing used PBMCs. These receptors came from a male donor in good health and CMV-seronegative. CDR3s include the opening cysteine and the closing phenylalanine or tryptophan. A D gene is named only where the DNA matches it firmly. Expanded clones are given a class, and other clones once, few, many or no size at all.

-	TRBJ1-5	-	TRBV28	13	CASSPLNAQPQHF	TGTGCCAGCAGCCCCCTAAACGCTCAGCCCCAGCATTTT
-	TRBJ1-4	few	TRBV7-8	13	CASSSLDWEKLFF	TGTGCCAGCAGCTCCCTCGACTGGGAAAAACTGTTTTTT
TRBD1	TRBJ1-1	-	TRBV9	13	CASSAQGWAEAFF	TGTGCCAGCAGCGCACAGGGGTGGGCTGAAGCTTTCTTT
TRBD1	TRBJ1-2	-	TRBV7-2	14	CASSLRGQGVPYTF	TGTGCCAGCAGCTTACGGGGACAGGGAGTTCCCTACACCTTC
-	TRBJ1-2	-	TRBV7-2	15	CASSSVEGVTDGYTF	TGTGCCAGCAGCTCTGTCGAGGGGGTTACTGATGGCTACACCTTC
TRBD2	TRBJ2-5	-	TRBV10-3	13	CAISESGAETQYF	TGTGCCATCAGTGAAAGCGGGGCAGAGACCCAGTACTTC
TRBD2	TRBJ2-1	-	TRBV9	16	CASSVGTSAGFNEQFF	TGTGCCAGCAGCGTAGGTACTAGCGCAGGTTTCAATGAGCAGTTCTTC
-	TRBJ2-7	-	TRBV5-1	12	CASRKDSYEQYF	TGCGCCAGCAGGAAGGACAGCTACGAGCAGTACTTC
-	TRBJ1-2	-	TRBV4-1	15	CASSHPGVRTGGYTF	TGCGCCAGCAGCCATCCAGGGGTCCGCACGGGAGGCTACACCTTC
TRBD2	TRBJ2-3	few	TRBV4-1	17	CASSERDSGGAEDTQYF	TGCGCCAGCAGCGAGAGGGATAGCGGGGGGGCGGAAGATACGCAGTATTTT
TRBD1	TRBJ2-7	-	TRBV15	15	CATSMPGQNSPEQYF	TGTGCCACCAGCATGCCGGGACAGAATTCGCCCGAGCAGTACTTC
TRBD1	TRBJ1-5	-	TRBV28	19	CASSFGGTGWFGDNQPQHF	TGTGCCAGCAGTTTCGGGGGGACAGGGTGGTTTGGGGATAATCAGCCCCAGCATTTT
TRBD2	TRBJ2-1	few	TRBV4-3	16	CASSGGLAGALHEQFF	TGCGCCAGCAGCGGAGGACTAGCGGGGGCCCTCCATGAGCAGTTCTTC
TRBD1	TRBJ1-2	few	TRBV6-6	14	CASSPRTGAYGYTF	TGTGCCAGCAGCCCACGGACAGGGGCCTATGGCTACACCTTC
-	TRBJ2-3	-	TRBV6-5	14	CASSRLTSTDTQYF	TGTGCCAGCAGTAGACTCACTAGCACAGATACGCAGTATTTT
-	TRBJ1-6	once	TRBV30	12	CACLRGNSPLHF	TGTGCCTGCCTGAGAGGGAATTCACCCCTCCACTTT
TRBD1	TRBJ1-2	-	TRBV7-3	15	CASSPQGDSNYGYTF	TGTGCCAGCAGCCCCCAGGGGGACTCTAACTATGGCTACACCTTC
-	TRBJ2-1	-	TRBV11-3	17	CASSLARQALDYNEQFF	TGTGCCAGCAGCTTAGCCCGACAGGCTTTGGACTACAATGAGCAGTTCTTC
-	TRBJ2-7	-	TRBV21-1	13	CASLDRELAEQYF	TGTGCCAGCCTTGACCGGGAACTGGCCGAGCAGTACTTC
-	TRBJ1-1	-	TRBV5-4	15	CASSLEGLGGGQAFF	TGTGCCAGCAGCCTAGAGGGGCTGGGGGGAGGTCAAGCTTTCTTT
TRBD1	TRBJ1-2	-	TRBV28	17	CASSLSGQGQLSYGYTF	TGTGCCAGCAGTTTATCGGGACAGGGGCAGTTGAGCTATGGCTACACCTTC
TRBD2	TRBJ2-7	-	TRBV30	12	CAWNGGDYEQYF	TGTGCCTGGAACGGGGGGGACTACGAGCAGTACTTC
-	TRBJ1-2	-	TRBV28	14	CASHRGGSGYGYTF	TGTGCCAGCCATCGAGGGGGATCAGGCTATGGCTACACCTTC
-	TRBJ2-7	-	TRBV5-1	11	CASSSTYEQYF	TGCGCCAGCAGCTCCACTTACGAGCAGTACTTC
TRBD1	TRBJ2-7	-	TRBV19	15	CASATTGGRAYEQYF	TGTGCCAGTGCCACGACAGGGGGCCGTGCCTACGAGCAGTACTTC
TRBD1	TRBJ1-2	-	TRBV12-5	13	CASGLGTGDGYTF	TGTGCTAGTGGTTTAGGGACAGGGGATGGCTACACCTTC
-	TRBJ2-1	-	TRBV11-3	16	CASSLEGLAPIDEQFF	TGTGCCAGCAGCTTAGAGGGGCTAGCGCCTATTGATGAGCAGTTCTTC
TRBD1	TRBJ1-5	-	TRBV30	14	CAWSVKAGGQPQHF	TGTGCCTGGAGTGTAAAGGCAGGGGGGCAGCCCCAGCATTTT
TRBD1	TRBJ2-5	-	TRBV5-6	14	CASTGQGRQETQYF	TGTGCCAGCACGGGACAGGGACGCCAAGAGACCCAGTACTTC
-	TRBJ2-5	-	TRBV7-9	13	CASSLVTEETQYF	TGTGCCAGCAGCTTAGTTACGGAAGAGACCCAGTACTTC
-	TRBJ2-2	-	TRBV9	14	CASSVAFYTGELFF	TGTGCCAGCAGCGTAGCCTTCTACACCGGGGAGCTGTTTTTT
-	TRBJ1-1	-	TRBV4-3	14	CASSQDLSQTKAFF	TGCGCCAGCAGCCAAGATTTGTCACAGACTAAAGCTTTCTTT
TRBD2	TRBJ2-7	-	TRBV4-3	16	CASSLVLAGGPYEQYF	TGCGCCAGCAGCCTCGTACTAGCGGGGGGACCCTACGAGCAGTACTTC
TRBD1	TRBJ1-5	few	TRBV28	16	CASSPWTGDGNQPQHF	TGTGCCAGCAGTCCGTGGACAGGGGATGGCAATCAGCCCCAGCATTTT
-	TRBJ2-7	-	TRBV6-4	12	CASRPAGYEQYF	TGTGCCAGCAGGCCCGCCGGCTACGAGCAGTACTTC
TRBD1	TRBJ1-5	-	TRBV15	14	CATGGQGAGQPQHF	TGTGCCACCGGGGGACAGGGGGCTGGCCAGCCCCAGCATTTT
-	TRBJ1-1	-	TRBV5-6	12	CASSLHRAEAFF	TGTGCCAGCAGCCTTCACAGGGCTGAAGCTTTCTTT
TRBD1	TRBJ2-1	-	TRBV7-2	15	CASSSGTGNYNEQFF	TGTGCCAGCAGCAGTGGGACAGGGAACTACAATGAGCAGTTCTTC
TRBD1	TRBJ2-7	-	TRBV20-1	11	CSAQQGIEQYF	TGCAGTGCTCAACAGGGGATCGAGCAGTACTTC
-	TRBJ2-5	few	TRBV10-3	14	CAISVNGGKETQYF	TGTGCCATCAGTGTAAACGGGGGAAAAGAGACCCAGTACTTC
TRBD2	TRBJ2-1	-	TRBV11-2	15	CASSKWTSGREEQFF	TGTGCCAGCAGCAAATGGACTAGCGGGAGGGAGGAGCAGTTCTTC
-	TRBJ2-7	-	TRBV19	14	CASSVTTQSPEQYF	TGTGCCAGTAGTGTGACTACTCAATCTCCCGAGCAGTACTTC
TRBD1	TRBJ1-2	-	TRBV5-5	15	CASSFRTGGVYGYTF	TGTGCCAGCAGCTTCCGCACAGGGGGCGTCTATGGCTACACCTTC
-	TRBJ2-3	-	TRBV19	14	CASNPGGREDTQYF	TGTGCCAGTAACCCTGGGGGCCGGGAAGATACGCAGTATTTT
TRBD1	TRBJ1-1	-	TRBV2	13	CASKYAGGARAFF	TGTGCCAGCAAATACGCAGGGGGTGCGAGAGCTTTCTTT
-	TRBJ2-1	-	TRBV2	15	CASRHDAGAYNEQFF	TGTGCCAGCAGACACGACGCGGGGGCTTACAATGAGCAGTTCTTC
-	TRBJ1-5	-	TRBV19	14	CASSMRAKYQPQHF	TGTGCCAGTAGTATGAGGGCCAAGTATCAGCCCCAGCATTTT
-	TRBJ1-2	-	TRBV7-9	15	CASSSSGGAEYGYTF	TGTGCCAGCAGCTCCTCGGGTGGGGCGGAATATGGCTACACCTTC
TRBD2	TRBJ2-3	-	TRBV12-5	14	CASGGLAGPDTQYF	TGTGCTAGTGGTGGACTAGCGGGGCCAGATACGCAGTATTTT
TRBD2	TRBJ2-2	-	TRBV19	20	CASNPGTSGRALEFIGELFF	TGTGCCAGTAACCCGGGGACTAGCGGGAGGGCCTTAGAATTCATCGGGGAGCTGTTTTTT
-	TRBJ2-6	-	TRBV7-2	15	CASSLVGFGANVLTF	TGTGCCAGCAGCTTAGTCGGGTTCGGGGCCAACGTCCTGACTTTC
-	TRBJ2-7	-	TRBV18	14	CATSLATNFYEQYF	TGTGCCACCTCTTTGGCCACGAATTTCTACGAGCAGTACTTC
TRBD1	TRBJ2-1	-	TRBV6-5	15	CASRTGTGVRDEQFF	TGTGCCAGCAGAACCGGGACAGGGGTTCGGGATGAGCAGTTCTTC
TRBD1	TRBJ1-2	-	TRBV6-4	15	CASSDPTRGAYGYTF	TGTGCCAGCAGTGATCCGACCAGGGGGGCCTATGGCTACACCTTC
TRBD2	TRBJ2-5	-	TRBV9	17	CASSPRGGLAGVETQYF	TGTGCCAGCAGCCCACGAGGAGGACTAGCGGGAGTTGAGACCCAGTACTTC
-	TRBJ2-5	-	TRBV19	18	CASRGPNGEAPHQETQYF	TGTGCCAGTAGGGGTCCTAACGGGGAGGCCCCCCACCAAGAGACCCAGTACTTC
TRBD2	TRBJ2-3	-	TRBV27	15	CASSSLGLAADTQYF	TGTGCCAGCAGTTCCCTCGGACTAGCGGCAGATACGCAGTATTTT